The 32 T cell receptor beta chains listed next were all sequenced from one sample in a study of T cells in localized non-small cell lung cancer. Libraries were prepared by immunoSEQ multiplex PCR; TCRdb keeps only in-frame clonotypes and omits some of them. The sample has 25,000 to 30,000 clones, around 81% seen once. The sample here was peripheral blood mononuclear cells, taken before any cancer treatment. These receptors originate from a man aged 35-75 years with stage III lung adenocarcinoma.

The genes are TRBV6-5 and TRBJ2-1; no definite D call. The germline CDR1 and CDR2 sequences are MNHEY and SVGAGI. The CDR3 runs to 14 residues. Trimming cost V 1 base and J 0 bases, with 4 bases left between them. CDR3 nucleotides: TGTGCCAGCAGTTACTTCAGCTCCTACAATGAGCAGTTCTTC. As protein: CASSYFSSYNEQFF.

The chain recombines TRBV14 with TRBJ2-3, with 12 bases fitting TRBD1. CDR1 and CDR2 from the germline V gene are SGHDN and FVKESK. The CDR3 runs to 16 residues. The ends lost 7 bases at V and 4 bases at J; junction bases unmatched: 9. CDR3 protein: CASNQAGTGGPDTQYF. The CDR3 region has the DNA TGTGCCAGCAATCAGGCCGGGACAGGGGGCCCAGATACGCAGTATTTT.

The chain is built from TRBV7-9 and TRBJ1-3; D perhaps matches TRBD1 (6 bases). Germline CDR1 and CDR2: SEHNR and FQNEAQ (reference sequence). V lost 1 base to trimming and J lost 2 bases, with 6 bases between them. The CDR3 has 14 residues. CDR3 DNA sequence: TGTGCCAGCAGCTTAGGACAGGCTGGAAACACCATATATTTT. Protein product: CASSLGQAGNTIYF.

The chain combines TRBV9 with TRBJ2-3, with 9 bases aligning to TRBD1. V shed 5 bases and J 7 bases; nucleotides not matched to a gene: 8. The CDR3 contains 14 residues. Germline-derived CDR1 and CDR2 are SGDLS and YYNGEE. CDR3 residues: CASSYRTGEYTQYF. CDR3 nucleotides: TGTGCCAGCAGTTATAGGACAGGGGAATATACGCAGTATTTT.

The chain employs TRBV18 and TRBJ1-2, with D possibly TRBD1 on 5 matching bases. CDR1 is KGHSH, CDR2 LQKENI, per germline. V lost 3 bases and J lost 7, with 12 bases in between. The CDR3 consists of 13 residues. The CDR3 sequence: CASSPGQGGGYTF. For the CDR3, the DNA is TGTGCCAGCTCACCCGGGCAGGGTGGTGGCTACACCTTC. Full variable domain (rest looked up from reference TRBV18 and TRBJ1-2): NAGVMQNPRHLVRRRGQEARLRCSPMKGHSHVYWYRQLPEEGLKFMVYLQKENIIDESGMPKERFSAEFPKEGPSILRIQQVVRGDSAAYFCASSPGQGGGYTFGSGTRLTVV.

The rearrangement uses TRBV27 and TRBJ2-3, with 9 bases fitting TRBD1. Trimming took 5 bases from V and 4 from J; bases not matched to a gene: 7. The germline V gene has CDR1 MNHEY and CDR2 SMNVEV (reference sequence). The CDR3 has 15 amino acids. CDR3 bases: TGTGCCAGCAGTATAACAGGGGGCCGGGCAGATACGCAGTATTTT. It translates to CASSITGGRADTQYF.

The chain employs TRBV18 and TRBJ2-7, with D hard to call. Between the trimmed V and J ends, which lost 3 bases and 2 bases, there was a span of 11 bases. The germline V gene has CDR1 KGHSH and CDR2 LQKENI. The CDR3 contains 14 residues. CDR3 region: CASSPGLGAYEQYF. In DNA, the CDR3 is TGTGCCAGCTCACCGGGGTTAGGAGCCTACGAGCAGTACTTC.

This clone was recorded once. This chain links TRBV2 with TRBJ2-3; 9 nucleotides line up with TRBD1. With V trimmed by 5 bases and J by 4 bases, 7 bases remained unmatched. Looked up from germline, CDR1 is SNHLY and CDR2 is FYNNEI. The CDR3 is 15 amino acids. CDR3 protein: CASSSRTGAADTQYF. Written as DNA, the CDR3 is TGTGCCAGCAGTTCTAGGACAGGGGCAGCAGATACGCAGTATTTT. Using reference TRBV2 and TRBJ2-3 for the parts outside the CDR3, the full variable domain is EPEVTQTPSHQVTQMGQEVILRCVPISNHLYFYWYRQILGQKVEFLVSFYNNEISEKSEIFDDQFSVERPDGSNFTLKIRSTKLEDSAMYFCASSSRTGAADTQYFGPGTRLTVL.

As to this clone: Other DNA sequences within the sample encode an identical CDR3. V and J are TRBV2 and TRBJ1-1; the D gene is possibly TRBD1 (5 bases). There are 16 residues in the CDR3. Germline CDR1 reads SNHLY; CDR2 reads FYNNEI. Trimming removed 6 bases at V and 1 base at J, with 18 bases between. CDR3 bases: TGTGCCAGCAGCTCCATGGACACTCACCCGAACACTGAAGCTTTCTTT. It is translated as CASSSMDTHPNTEAFF.

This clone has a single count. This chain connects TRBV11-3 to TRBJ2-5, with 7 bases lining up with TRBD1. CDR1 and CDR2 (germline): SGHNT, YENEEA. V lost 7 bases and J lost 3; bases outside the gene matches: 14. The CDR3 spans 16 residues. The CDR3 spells CASKKQGKGQEETQYF. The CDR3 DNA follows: TGTGCCAGCAAAAAACAGGGGAAGGGCCAGGAAGAGACCCAGTACTTC.

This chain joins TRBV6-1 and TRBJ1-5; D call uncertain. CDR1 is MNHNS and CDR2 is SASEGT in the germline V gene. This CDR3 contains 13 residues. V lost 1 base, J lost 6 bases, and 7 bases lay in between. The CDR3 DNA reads TGTGCCAGCAGTGAAGTGAAAGGTCAGCCCCAGCATTTT. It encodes CASSEVKGQPQHF.

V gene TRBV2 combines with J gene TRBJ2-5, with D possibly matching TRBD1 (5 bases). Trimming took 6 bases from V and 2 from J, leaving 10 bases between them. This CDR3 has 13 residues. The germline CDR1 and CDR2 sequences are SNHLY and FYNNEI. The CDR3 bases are TGTGCCAGCAGCATTCGACAGCAAGAGACCCAGTACTTC. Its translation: CASSIRQQETQYF.

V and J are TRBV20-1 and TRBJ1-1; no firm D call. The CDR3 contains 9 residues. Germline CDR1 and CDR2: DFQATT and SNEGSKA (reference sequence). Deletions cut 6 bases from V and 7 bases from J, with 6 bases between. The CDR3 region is CSANIEAFF. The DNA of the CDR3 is TGCAGTGCAAATATTGAAGCTTTCTTT.

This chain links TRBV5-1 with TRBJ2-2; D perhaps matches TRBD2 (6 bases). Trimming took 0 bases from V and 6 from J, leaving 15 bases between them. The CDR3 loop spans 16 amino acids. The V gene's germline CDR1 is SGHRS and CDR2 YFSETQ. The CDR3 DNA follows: TGCGCCAGCAGCTTGGCCGAGACTAGAGTTGCCGGGGAGCTGTTTTTT. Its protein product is CASSLAETRVAGELFF.

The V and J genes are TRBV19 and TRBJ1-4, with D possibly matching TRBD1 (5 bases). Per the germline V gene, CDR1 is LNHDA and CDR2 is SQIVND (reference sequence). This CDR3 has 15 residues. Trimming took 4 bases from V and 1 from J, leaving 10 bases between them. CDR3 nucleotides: TGTGCCAGTAGTACAAGACAGCTAACTAATGAAAAACTGTTTTTT. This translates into CASSTRQLTNEKLFF.

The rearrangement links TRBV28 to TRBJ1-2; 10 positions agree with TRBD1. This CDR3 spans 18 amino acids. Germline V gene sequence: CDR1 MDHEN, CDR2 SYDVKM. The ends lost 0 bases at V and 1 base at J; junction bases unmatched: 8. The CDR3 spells CASSLWGLRDRGNYGYTF. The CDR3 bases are TGTGCCAGCAGTTTATGGGGACTCCGGGACAGGGGTAACTATGGCTACACCTTC.

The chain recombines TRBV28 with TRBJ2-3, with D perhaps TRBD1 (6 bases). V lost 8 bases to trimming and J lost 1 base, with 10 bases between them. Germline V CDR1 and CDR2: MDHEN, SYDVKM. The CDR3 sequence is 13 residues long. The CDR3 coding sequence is TGTGCCAGCCTACAGGGAGGCACAGATACGCAGTATTTT. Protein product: CASLQGGTDTQYF.

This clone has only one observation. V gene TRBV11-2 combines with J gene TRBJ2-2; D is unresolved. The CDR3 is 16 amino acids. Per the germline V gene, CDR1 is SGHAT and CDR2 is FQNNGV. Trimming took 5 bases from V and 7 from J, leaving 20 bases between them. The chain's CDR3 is CASSLGVQRLDGELFF. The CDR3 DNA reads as TGTGCCAGCAGCCTGGGTGTTCAAAGGCTCGACGGGGAGCTGTTTTTT.

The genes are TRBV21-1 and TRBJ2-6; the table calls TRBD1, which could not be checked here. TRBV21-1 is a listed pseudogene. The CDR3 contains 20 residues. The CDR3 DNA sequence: TGTGCCAGCAGCAAAGCGCGGAGGACAGGGGTAATTTCTGGGGCCAACGTCCTGACTTTC. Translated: CASSKARRTGVISGANVLTF.

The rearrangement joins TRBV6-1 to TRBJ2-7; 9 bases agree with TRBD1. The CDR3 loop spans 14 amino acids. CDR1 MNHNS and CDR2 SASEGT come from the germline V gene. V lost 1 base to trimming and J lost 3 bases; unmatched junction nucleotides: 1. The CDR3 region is CASSEGDRVYEQYV. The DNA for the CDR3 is TGTGCCAGCAGTGAAGGGGACAGGGTCTACGAGCAGTACGTC.

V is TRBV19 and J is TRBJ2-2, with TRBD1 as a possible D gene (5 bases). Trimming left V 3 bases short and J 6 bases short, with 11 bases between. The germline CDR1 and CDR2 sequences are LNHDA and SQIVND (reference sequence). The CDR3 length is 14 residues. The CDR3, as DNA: TGTGCCAGTAGTATTTTTGCAGGGTCCGGGGAGCTGTTTTTT. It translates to CASSIFAGSGELFF. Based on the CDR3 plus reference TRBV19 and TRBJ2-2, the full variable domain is DGGITQSPKYLFRKEGQNVTLSCEQNLNHDAMYWYRQDPGQGLRLIYYSQIVNDFQKGDIAEGYSVSREKKESFPLTVTSAQKNPTAFYLCASSIFAGSGELFFGEGSRLTVL.

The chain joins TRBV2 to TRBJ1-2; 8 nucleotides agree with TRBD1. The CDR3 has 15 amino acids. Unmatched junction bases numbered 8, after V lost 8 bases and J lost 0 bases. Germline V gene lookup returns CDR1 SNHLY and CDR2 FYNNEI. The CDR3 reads CASLTGANPNYGYTF. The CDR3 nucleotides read TGTGCCAGCTTGACAGGGGCGAACCCTAACTATGGCTACACCTTC.

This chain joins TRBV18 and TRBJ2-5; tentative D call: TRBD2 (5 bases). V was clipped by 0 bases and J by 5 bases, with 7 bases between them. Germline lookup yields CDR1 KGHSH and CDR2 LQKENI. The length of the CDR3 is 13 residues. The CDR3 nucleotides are TGTGCCAGCTCACCACCCGCTAGCGAGACCCAGTACTTC. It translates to CASSPPASETQYF.

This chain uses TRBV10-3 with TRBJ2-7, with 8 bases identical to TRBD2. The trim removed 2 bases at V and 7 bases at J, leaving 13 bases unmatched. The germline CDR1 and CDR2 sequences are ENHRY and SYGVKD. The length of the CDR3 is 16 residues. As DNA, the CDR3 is TGTGCCATCAGTGAGGGCGCGGCGCGGGGGGCAGGAGAGCAGTACTTC. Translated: CAISEGAARGAGEQYF.

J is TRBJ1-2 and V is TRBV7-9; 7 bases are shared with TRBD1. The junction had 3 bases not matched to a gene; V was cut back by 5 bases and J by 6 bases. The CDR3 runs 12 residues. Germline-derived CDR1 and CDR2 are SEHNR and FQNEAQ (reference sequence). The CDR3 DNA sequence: TGTGCCAGCAGCACGACAGGGAATGGCTACACCTTC. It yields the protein CASSTTGNGYTF.

The CDR3 DNA reads TGTGCCAGCAGCGTAGCCCAAGAGACCCAGTACTTC. Its protein product is CASSVAQETQYF. V is TRBV9 and J is TRBJ2-5, with D unresolved. V dropped 0 bases and J dropped 1 base, with 1 base sitting between them. The CDR3 is made up of 12 amino acids. Germline assignment: CDR1 SGDLS and CDR2 YYNGEE. Full variable domain (outside the CDR3, taken from reference TRBV9 and TRBJ2-5): DSGVTQTPKHLITATGQRVTLRCSPRSGDLSVYWYQQSLDQGLQFLIQYYNGEERAKGNILERFSAQQFPDLHSELNLSSLELGDSALYFCASSVAQETQYFGPGTRLLVL.

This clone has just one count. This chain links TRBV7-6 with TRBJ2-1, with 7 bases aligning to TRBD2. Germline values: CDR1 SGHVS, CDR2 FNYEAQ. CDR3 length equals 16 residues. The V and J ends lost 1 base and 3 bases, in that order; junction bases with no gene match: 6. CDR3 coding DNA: TGTGCCAGCAGCTTAGGGGGCGGGAGCATCTACAATGAGCAGTTCTTC. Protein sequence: CASSLGGGSIYNEQFF.

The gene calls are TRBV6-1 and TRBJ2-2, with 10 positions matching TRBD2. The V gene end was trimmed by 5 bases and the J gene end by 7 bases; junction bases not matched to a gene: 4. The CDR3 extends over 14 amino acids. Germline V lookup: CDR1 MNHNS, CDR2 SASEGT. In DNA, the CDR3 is TGTGCCAGCAGTTTCGGACTAGCGGTCGGGGAGCTGTTTTTT. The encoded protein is CASSFGLAVGELFF.

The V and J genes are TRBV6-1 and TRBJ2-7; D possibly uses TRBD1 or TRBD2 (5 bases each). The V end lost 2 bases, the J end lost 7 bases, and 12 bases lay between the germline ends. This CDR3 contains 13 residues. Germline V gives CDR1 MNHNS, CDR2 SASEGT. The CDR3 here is CASSELGVGEQYV. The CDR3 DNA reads TGTGCCAGCAGTGAACTGGGGGTAGGAGAGCAGTACGTC.

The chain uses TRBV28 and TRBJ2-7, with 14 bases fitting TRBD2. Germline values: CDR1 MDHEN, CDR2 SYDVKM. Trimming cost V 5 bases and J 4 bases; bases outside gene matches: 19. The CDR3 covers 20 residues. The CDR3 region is CASSRRVPGLAGEKWYEQYF. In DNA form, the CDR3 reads TGTGCCAGCAGTCGGAGAGTCCCGGGACTAGCGGGAGAAAAGTGGTACGAGCAGTACTTC.

The CDR3 DNA follows: TGCGCCAGCAGCCAAGATCGATTTTCGGGTGGCTACACCTTC. Translating gives CASSQDRFSGGYTF. The chain combines TRBV4-1 with TRBJ1-2; D remains ambiguous. Per the germline V gene, CDR1 is MGHRA and CDR2 is YSYEKL. The V end was cut by 0 bases, the J end by 7 bases, with 12 bases between. The CDR3 extends over 14 amino acids.

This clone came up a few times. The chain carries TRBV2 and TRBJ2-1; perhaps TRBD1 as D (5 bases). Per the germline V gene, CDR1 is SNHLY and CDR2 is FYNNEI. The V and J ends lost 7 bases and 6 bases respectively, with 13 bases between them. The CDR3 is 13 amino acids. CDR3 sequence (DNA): TGTGCCAGCAATTTGCAGGGTAGCAATGAGCAGTTCTTC. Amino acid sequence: CASNLQGSNEQFF. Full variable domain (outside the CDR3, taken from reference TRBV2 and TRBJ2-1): EPEVTQTPSHQVTQMGQEVILRCVPISNHLYFYWYRQILGQKVEFLVSFYNNEISEKSEIFDDQFSVERPDGSNFTLKIRSTKLEDSAMYFCASNLQGSNEQFFGPGTRLTVL.